The 28 T cell receptor beta chains presented below share a single source sample, sequenced in a study of long-term antiretroviral therapy in people with HIV. Sequencing used immunoSEQ v3.0 at survey level. Profiled with immunoSEQ multiplex PCR; TCRdb holds only in-frame clones, not every one. The repertoire consists of 18,000 or so clones, with roughly 78% occurring once and the leading ten covering 7.8%. The material was unsorted PBMCs, obtained at the start of antiretroviral therapy, before treatment. Receptors originate from a woman aged 40 to 55 with HIV.

The rearrangement joins TRBV28 to TRBJ2-1, with 9 nucleotides matching TRBD2. Germline values: CDR1 MDHEN, CDR2 SYDVKM. With 2 bases clipped from V and 5 bases from J, the junction kept 7 bases outside the gene matches. The CDR3 loop spans 16 amino acids. The CDR3 reads CASSLGFAGGHNEQFF. The CDR3 region has the DNA TGTGCCAGCAGTTTAGGGTTTGCGGGGGGGCACAATGAGCAGTTCTTC.

The count of this clone is one. V usage is TRBV5-1 and J usage is TRBJ2-2, with 8 bases matching TRBD2. Losses at the gene ends were 5 bases for V and 4 bases for J; bases not matched to a gene: 7. Germline CDR1 and CDR2: SGHRS and YFSETQ. The CDR3 runs 15 residues. The CDR3 spells CASSSPGGGTGELFF. CDR3 DNA sequence: TGCGCCAGCAGTTCGCCCGGGGGGGGCACCGGGGAGCTGTTTTTT.

In its sample, this clone ranks as large (0.1 to 1%). The rearrangement links TRBV2 to TRBJ2-2; 12 positions match TRBD1. V shed 7 bases, J shed 6 bases, and the junction held 6 bases outside the gene matches. The V gene's germline CDR1 is SNHLY and CDR2 FYNNEI. The CDR3 contains 15 residues. This CDR3 is CASTGDRGPAGELFF. CDR3 bases: TGTGCCAGCACCGGGGACAGGGGGCCCGCCGGGGAGCTGTTTTTT.

The J gene is TRBJ2-7, the V gene TRBV7-2; D ambiguous. This CDR3 region has 12 residues. Germline V gene lookup returns CDR1 SGHTA and CDR2 FQGNSA. V was shortened by 0 bases and J by 6 bases, with 6 bases between the two germline ends. CDR3 amino acids: CASSLALGEQYF. The CDR3 DNA reads TGTGCCAGCAGCTTAGCGCTGGGCGAGCAGTACTTC.

This sequence joins TRBV25-1 and TRBJ1-2; D gene uncertain. This CDR3 has 17 residues. Trimming cost V 4 bases and J 0 bases, with 18 bases left between them. Germline V gene data show CDR1 as MGHDK and CDR2 as SYGVNS. CDR3 nucleotide sequence: TGTGCCAGCAGTGTAGTAGGTGGACGGTTGACTAACTATGGCTACACCTTC. Amino acids: CASSVVGGRLTNYGYTF.

V gene TRBV19 combines with J gene TRBJ2-1; 7 nucleotides line up with TRBD2. V shed 4 bases and J 5 bases; nucleotides not matched to a gene: 5. This CDR3 is built from 14 residues. The V gene's germline CDR1 is LNHDA and CDR2 SQIVND (reference sequence). The CDR3 nucleotides read TGTGCCAGTAGTACCGCCGGGACTAACAATGAGCAGTTCTTC. Protein: CASSTAGTNNEQFF.

The chain is built from TRBV30 and TRBJ1-5; D unresolved. From germline, CDR1 is GTSNPN and CDR2 SVGIG (reference sequence). The CDR3 spans 17 residues. The germline V and J ends were trimmed by 0 bases and 0 bases, with 15 bases remaining between them. CDR3 sequence: CAWSVSGIGYSNQPQHF. In DNA, the CDR3 is TGTGCCTGGAGTGTTTCCGGGATTGGGTATAGCAATCAGCCCCAGCATTTT. The full variable domain, completed using reference TRBV30 and TRBJ1-5, is SQTIHQWPATLVQPVGSPLSLECTVEGTSNPNLYWYRQAAGRGLQLLFYSVGIGQISSEVPQNLSASRPQDRQFILSSKKLLLSDSGFYLCAWSVSGIGYSNQPQHFGDGTRLSIL.

The chain uses TRBV29-1 and TRBJ1-4, with a possible D match to TRBD1 (5 bases). CDR1 is SQVTM, CDR2 ANQGSEA, per germline. V lost 4 bases, J lost 1 base, and 10 bases lay in between. This CDR3 region has 14 residues. CDR3 DNA: TGCAGCGTTGGCGGGGGACGAACTAATGAAAAACTGTTTTTT. Translated, it gives CSVGGGRTNEKLFF. The full variable domain, its missing parts supplied by reference TRBV29-1 and TRBJ1-4, is SAVISQKPSRDICQRGTSLTIQCQVDSQVTMMFWYRQQPGQSLTLIATANQGSEATYESGFVIDKFPISRPNLTFSTLTVSNMSPEDSSIYLCSVGGGRTNEKLFFGSGTQLSVL.

The chain couples TRBV5-1 to TRBJ2-2; 12 bases fit TRBD2. The CDR3 spans 16 residues. The trim removed 4 bases at V and 5 bases at J, leaving 6 bases unmatched. Germline CDR1 reads SGHRS; CDR2 reads YFSETQ. CDR3 residues: CASSPNGLAGTGELFF. The CDR3 DNA reads as TGCGCCAGCAGCCCCAACGGACTAGCGGGGACCGGGGAGCTGTTTTTT.

CDR3 region: CASGSQGFYGYTF. CDR3 nucleotides: TGTGCCAGCGGCTCCCAAGGATTTTATGGCTACACCTTC. This chain joins TRBV27 and TRBJ1-2; no firm D call. The CDR3 totals 13 residues. The germline V gene encodes CDR1 MNHEY and CDR2 SMNVEV (reference sequence). Trimming stripped 8 bases from V and 5 bases from J, with 15 bases between.

The rearrangement joins TRBV2 to TRBJ2-2; 11 positions agree with TRBD1. CDR1 SNHLY and CDR2 FYNNEI come from the germline V gene. Trimming removed 6 bases from V and 7 bases from J; junction bases left unmatched: 7. This CDR3 spans 15 amino acids. CDR3 amino acids: CASSGQGAGFGELFF. The CDR3 DNA reads TGTGCCAGCAGCGGACAGGGGGCAGGGTTCGGGGAGCTGTTTTTT.

The chain recombines TRBV5-4 with TRBJ1-2, with D unresolved. Germline-derived CDR1 and CDR2 are SGHNT and YYREEE (reference sequence). The CDR3 runs to 16 residues. Trimming removed 4 bases from V and 1 base from J, with 17 bases in between. The CDR3 loop reads CASSRRLDLLNYGYTF. The CDR3 DNA sequence: TGTGCCAGCAGCCGCCGTCTTGATTTGCTTAACTATGGCTACACCTTC.

CDR3 sequence reads: CASSPSWTGSNQPQHF. DNA of the CDR3: TGTGCCAGCAGCCCCTCGTGGACGGGGAGCAATCAGCCCCAGCATTTT. The chain uses TRBV7-2 and TRBJ1-5, with no clear D. V shed 5 bases and J shed 1 base, with 15 bases lying between them. The CDR3 extends over 16 amino acids. CDR1 is SGHTA and CDR2 is FQGNSA in the germline V gene.

CDR3 residues: CASSRGTGGNSPLHF. The CDR3 DNA reads as TGTGCCAGCAGCAGGGGGACAGGGGGGAATTCACCCCTCCACTTT. The V and J genes are TRBV5-5 and TRBJ1-6, with 11 bases that match TRBD1. CDR3 length equals 15 residues. Germline-derived CDR1 and CDR2 are SGHKS and YYEKEE (reference sequence). The V gene end was trimmed by 4 bases and the J gene end by 7 bases; junction bases not matched to a gene: 4.

The chain joins TRBV7-4 to TRBJ1-1, with D unclear. Between the trimmed V and J ends, which lost 1 base and 5 bases, there was a span of 11 bases. Germline CDR1 is SGHVT and CDR2 is SQSDAQ. CDR3 length equals 14 residues. The CDR3: CASSLVPRNTEAFF. As DNA, the CDR3 is TGTGCCAGCAGCTTAGTCCCACGTAATACTGAAGCTTTCTTT.

This clone was recorded once. Its ends do not fully match the called genes, so a read error is possible. The CDR3 nucleotides are TGCGCCAGCAGCCAAGGAGTGGGCGAGCAGTACTTC. Its protein product is CASSQGVGEQYF. J is TRBJ2-7 and V is TRBV7-9, with D unclear. The CDR3 totals 12 residues. Per germline, CDR1 SEHNR and CDR2 FQNEAQ (reference sequence).

The chain has TRBV28 and TRBJ1-6; TRBD1 matches at 9 bases. The V gene's germline CDR1 is MDHEN and CDR2 SYDVKM. The CDR3 length is 16 residues. V lost 1 base to trimming and J lost 6 bases; unmatched junction nucleotides: 4. The CDR3 bases are TGTGCCAGCAGTTTATTCAGGGACAGGGCTAATTCACCCCTCCACTTT. The encoded protein is CASSLFRDRANSPLHF.

The rearrangement uses TRBV5-1 and TRBJ2-3; D may be TRBD1 or TRBD2 (7 bases each). Germline V CDR1 and CDR2: SGHRS, YFSETQ. The CDR3 has 15 residues. V lost 3 bases and J lost 3, with 14 bases in between. In DNA form, the CDR3 reads TGCGCCAGCAGCTACTCAGGGGGGGGGACAGATACGCAGTATTTT. It specifies CASSYSGGGTDTQYF. The whole variable domain, filled in from reference TRBV5-1 and TRBJ2-3, reads KAGVTQTPRYLIKTRGQQVTLSCSPISGHRSVSWYQQTPGQGLQFLFEYFSETQRNKGNFPGRFSGRQFSNSRSEMNVSTLELGDSALYLCASSYSGGGTDTQYFGPGTRLTVL.

The V call is TRBV7-3, the J call TRBJ1-2, with TRBD1 matching over 7 bases. Germline CDR1 reads SGHTA; CDR2 reads FQGTGA. This CDR3 comprises 13 residues. The ends lost 3 bases at V and 8 bases at J; junction bases unmatched: 6. The CDR3 sequence: CASSFEQGSGYTF. CDR3 bases: TGTGCCAGCAGCTTCGAACAGGGGAGCGGCTACACCTTC.

The CDR3 spells CASSSQGAGTQYF. The CDR3 DNA reads as TGCGCCAGCAGCTCCCAGGGGGCGGGGACCCAGTACTTC. The chain links TRBV4-3 to TRBJ2-5; 8 positions match TRBD1. With 5 bases clipped from V and 7 bases from J, the junction kept 6 bases outside the gene matches. Germline assignment: CDR1 LGHNA and CDR2 YSLEER. This CDR3 is built from 13 residues.

The chain combines TRBV25-1 with TRBJ1-4, with D uncertain. Deletions cut 1 base from V and 7 bases from J, with 10 bases between. CDR3 length: 14 residues. The V gene's germline CDR1 is MGHDK and CDR2 SYGVNS. The CDR3 reads CASSESGSGEKLFF. CDR3 in DNA: TGTGCCAGCAGTGAATCCGGGTCGGGTGAAAAACTGTTTTTT.

This chain uses TRBV11-1 with TRBJ2-3, with 12 bases aligning to TRBD2. Germline V gene sequence: CDR1 SGHAT, CDR2 FQDESV (reference sequence). The V gene end was trimmed by 3 bases and the J gene end by 3 bases; junction bases not matched to a gene: 10. This CDR3 is 18 amino acids long. In DNA form, the CDR3 reads TGTGCCAGCAGCTTGACGGCTAGCGGGGGGGCCAGGACAGATACGCAGTATTTT. As protein: CASSLTASGGARTDTQYF.

The V and J genes are TRBV19 and TRBJ1-3, with 9 nucleotides matching TRBD1. J was trimmed by 3 bases and V by 11 bases; bases with no gene match: 14. Per the germline V gene, CDR1 is LNHDA and CDR2 is SQIVND (reference sequence). The CDR3 sequence is 16 residues long. This chain's CDR3 is CAAKSNRGRVGNTIYF. In nucleotides, the CDR3 is TGTGCCGCCAAGTCTAACAGGGGGCGCGTTGGAAACACCATATATTTT. Drawing the rest from reference TRBV19 and TRBJ1-3, the complete variable domain is DGGITQSPKYLFRKEGQNVTLSCEQNLNHDAMYWYRQDPGQGLRLIYYSQIVNDFQKGDIAEGYSVSREKKESFPLTVTSAQKNPTAFYLCAAKSNRGRVGNTIYFGEGSWLTVV.

Here the CDR3 DNA reads TGTGCCAGTAGGGACAGGGGGAAAATAAACACCATATATTTT. Translated, it gives CASRDRGKINTIYF. The J gene is TRBJ1-3, the V gene TRBV5-8, with TRBD1 identical over 11 bases. V shed 8 bases and J 6 bases; nucleotides not matched to a gene: 7. The CDR3 runs 14 residues. The germline gives CDR1 SGHTS, CDR2 YDEGEE.

V usage is TRBV4-3 and J usage is TRBJ1-5; 7 positions match TRBD1. The germline CDR1 and CDR2 sequences are LGHNA and YSLEER. The CDR3 is 14 amino acids. Losses at the gene ends were 4 bases for V and 4 bases for J; bases not matched to a gene: 4. The chain's CDR3 is CASSPETGNQPQHF. Here the CDR3 DNA reads TGCGCCAGCAGCCCAGAGACAGGGAATCAGCCCCAGCATTTT.

This clone was detected a few times. The rearrangement joins TRBV27 to TRBJ2-7; 8 bases line up with TRBD1. This CDR3 has 14 residues. Germline-derived CDR1 and CDR2 are MNHEY and SMNVEV (reference sequence). The junction had 6 bases not matched to a gene; V was cut back by 2 bases and J by 6 bases. The CDR3 sequence is CASSLGQGFGEQYF. CDR3 coding DNA: TGTGCCAGCAGTTTAGGACAGGGTTTCGGCGAGCAGTACTTC.

The chain is built from TRBV28 and TRBJ2-5; 7 bases map to TRBD1. The CDR3 runs 17 residues. J gave up 7 bases and V 7 bases, and 21 bases lay outside the gene matches. The germline CDR1 and CDR2 sequences are MDHEN and SYDVKM. In DNA, the CDR3 is TGTGCCAGCACCTCAACCCTTGGACAGGCGGATTTGGGGACCCAGTACTTC. This gives the protein CASTSTLGQADLGTQYF.

In this sample, this clone turned up a few times. The chain links TRBV7-6 to TRBJ2-7; D not certain. V lost 4 bases, J lost 1 base, and 11 bases lay in between. There are 14 residues in the CDR3. Germline V CDR1 and CDR2: SGHVS, FNYEAQ. CDR3 loop: CASSSPGSSYEQYF. The CDR3 coding sequence is TGTGCCAGCAGCTCTCCCGGCAGTTCCTACGAGCAGTACTTC. Supplemented by reference TRBV7-6 and TRBJ2-7, the full variable domain reads GAGVSQSPRYKVTKRGQDVALRCDPISGHVSLYWYRQALGQGPEFLTYFNYEAQQDKSGLPNDRFSAERPEGSISTLTIQRTEQRDSAMYRCASSSPGSSYEQYFGPGTRLTVT.